The T cell receptor (beta chain) under discussion was sequenced for a study of cytomegalovirus exposure and HLA in healthy donors. Study overall: Of the donors genotyped, 398 in all, about 82% fell in the Caucasian-associated ancestry cluster.

Points from the study as a whole: There was a cluster of highly shared sequence variants that was likely a sequencing artifact.

J gave up 6 bases and V 7 bases, and 12 bases lay outside the gene matches. The CDR3 runs 15 residues. Germline assignment: CDR1 MDHEN and CDR2 SYDVKM. PCR used 60 Vbeta primers and 13 Jbeta primers. Assay: immunoSEQ multiplex PCR; the TCRdb copy retains only in-frame clones and omits some. The sample carries about 180,000 clones, about 80% recorded once. It was healthy bone marrow donors who served as donors. This clone was seen only a few times. Its cognate antigen is unknown. Sequenced material: PBMCs. This sequence joins TRBV28 and TRBJ2-7; 10 positions agree with TRBD1. The source is a man in his forties or fifties in good health and CMV-seronegative. For the CDR3, the DNA is TGTGCCAGCACTCGGGGGGGGACAGGGGTGGCCGAGCAGTACTTC. Protein product: CASTRGGTGVAEQYF.